Presented here are 30 T cell receptor beta chains from one specimen sequenced in a study of T cell repertoires in aging, cancer and after chemotherapy. Amplification of TCR beta used genomic DNA extracted from peripheral blood. Rearranged V-D-J TRB sequences were amplified with a mixed TRB-A/B primer pool. TCRdb processed the multiplex PCR reads anew with MiXCR; each CDR3 protein has one entry. Seen here are around 17,000 distinct CDR3 sequences, 50% observed once, and the top ten hold about 11%. Sequencing was carried out using blood. The receptor set was obtained from a human donor in good health.

The J gene is TRBJ2-3, the V gene TRBV27; D might be TRBD2 (6 bases). V dropped 4 bases and J dropped 6 bases, with 17 bases sitting between them. CDR1 is MNHEY, CDR2 SMNVEV, per germline (reference sequence). CDR3 length: 15 amino acids. CDR3 loop: CASSSTGLSGDTQYF. DNA of the CDR3: TGTGCCAGCAGTTCTACGGGACTCTCCGGGGATACGCAGTATTTT.

The genes are TRBV6-2 or TRBV6-3 and TRBJ2-2; 8 bases match TRBD2. The junction had 9 bases not matched to a gene; V was cut back by 5 bases and J by 7 bases. Germline lookup yields CDR1 MNHEY and CDR2 SVGEGT. The CDR3 runs 15 residues. CDR3 bases: TGTGCCAGCAGTGCAGCGGGAGAAGTTAGCGGGGAGCTGTTTTTT. Translation: CASSAAGEVSGELFF.

This clonotype has a handful of counts. The rearrangement links TRBV18 to TRBJ2-6; D is undetermined. This CDR3 region has 14 residues. The V end lost 2 bases, the J end lost 4 bases, and 6 bases lay between the germline ends. CDR1 is KGHSH, CDR2 LQKENI, per germline. CDR3 DNA: TGTGCCAGCTCACCATATAACGGGGCCAACGTCCTGACTTTC. Amino acid sequence: CASSPYNGANVLTF.

The chain carries TRBV27 and TRBJ2-3, with D unclear. The CDR3 covers 15 residues. Germline V gives CDR1 MNHEY, CDR2 SMNVEV (reference sequence). The V and J ends lost 0 bases and 9 bases respectively, with 16 bases between them. CDR3 bases: TGTGCCAGCAGTTTATCTACAGTGGGCGCCGGGACGCAGTATTTT. Its protein product is CASSLSTVGAGTQYF.

This rearrangement joins TRBV29-1 to TRBJ2-3, with 12 bases fitting TRBD2. The germline gives CDR1 SQVTM, CDR2 ANQGSEA. The CDR3 is 16 amino acids. The J segment lost 1 base and the V segment lost 7 bases, leaving 9 bases of the junction unmatched. The CDR3 protein is CSAGASGGGGTDTQYF. CDR3 coding DNA: TGCAGCGCGGGGGCTAGCGGGGGGGGAGGCACAGATACGCAGTATTTT.

This chain joins TRBV6-2 or TRBV6-3 and TRBJ2-5; no firm D call. Germline V gene lookup returns CDR1 MNHEY and CDR2 SVGEGT. Trimming left V 5 bases short and J 5 bases short, with 9 bases between. This CDR3 has 12 amino acids. CDR3 sequence reads: CASSPERETQYF. CDR3 DNA sequence: TGTGCCAGCAGTCCTGAGAGGGAGACCCAGTACTTC.

This clonotype turned up a few times. The junction departs from the called germline gene at one end, perhaps through a read error. The chain uses TRBV12-3 or TRBV12-4 and TRBJ2-1; no clear D gene. CDR3 length equals 13 residues. CDR3 loop: CASSLGLKNEQFF. The DNA of the CDR3 is TGTGCCAGCAGTTTAGGGCTAAAAAATGAGCAGTTCTTT.

This clonotype was picked up a small number of times. The chain employs TRBV12-3 or TRBV12-4 and TRBJ1-4; weak D call: TRBD1 (5 bases). The CDR3 loop spans 15 amino acids. Between the trimmed V and J ends, which lost 8 bases and 8 bases, there was a span of 21 bases. This CDR3 reads CASSMGTPKWEKLFF. The CDR3 DNA sequence: TGTGCCAGCTCGATGGGGACCCCTAAGTGGGAAAAACTGTTTTTT.

The chain carries TRBV6-1 and TRBJ1-4; D may be TRBD1 (5 bases). The CDR3 consists of 14 residues. Germline V gene sequence: CDR1 MNHNS, CDR2 SASEGT. Trimming shortened V by 10 bases and J by 8 bases, and 20 bases separated the two germline ends. The CDR3 is CAIRRQGLGEKLFF. CDR3 nucleotide sequence: TGTGCCATCCGTCGCCAGGGCCTGGGAGAAAAACTGTTTTTT.

The chain carries TRBV19 and TRBJ2-7; 9 bases fit TRBD1. The germline CDR1 and CDR2 sequences are LNHDA and SQIVND (reference sequence). The V and J ends lost 4 bases and 6 bases, in that order; junction bases with no gene match: 13. CDR3 length equals 16 residues. The CDR3 region is CASSSLSRDRAPEQYF. CDR3 coding DNA: TGTGCCAGTAGTAGCTTAAGCCGGGACAGGGCGCCCGAGCAGTACTTC.

There are a few counts of this clonotype. This chain connects TRBV6-5 to TRBJ2-2; no clear D. V was clipped by 5 bases and J by 2 bases, with 3 bases between them. This CDR3 region has 12 residues. The V gene's germline CDR1 is MNHEY and CDR2 SVGAGI. DNA for the CDR3: TGTGCCAGCAGTCCTAACACCGGGGAGCTGTTTTTT. Translated, it gives CASSPNTGELFF.

CDR3 DNA: TGTGCCAGCAGCCTATGGGGGGTAATACGAGATACGCAGTATTTT. Translated, it gives CASSLWGVIRDTQYF. V and J are TRBV5-6 and TRBJ2-3, with D perhaps matching TRBD2 (6 bases). Trimming cost V 4 bases and J 5 bases, with 17 bases left between them. CDR1 is SGHDT, CDR2 YYEEEE, per germline. The CDR3 contains 15 residues.

This clonotype is classed as medium-sized. The gene calls are TRBV29-1 and TRBJ2-3; D gene ambiguous. Germline CDR1 is SQVTM and CDR2 is ANQGSEA. The CDR3 spans 13 residues. V was pared by 6 bases and J by 4 bases, with 14 bases between. The CDR3: CSVPHIPPDTQYF. In DNA form, the CDR3 reads TGCAGCGTCCCCCATATCCCTCCAGATACGCAGTATTTT.

A few counts support this clonotype. The chain joins TRBV6-1 to TRBJ2-3; 13 positions agree with TRBD2. Germline-derived CDR1 and CDR2 are MNHNS and SASEGT. The V and J ends lost 6 bases and 8 bases, in that order; junction bases with no gene match: 2. CDR3 length: 13 amino acids. This CDR3 reads CASRLAGGGTQYF. Written as DNA, the CDR3 is TGTGCCAGCAGACTAGCGGGAGGGGGTACGCAGTATTTT.

V usage is TRBV5-6 and J usage is TRBJ1-4; the match to TRBD1 covers 7 bases. The V segment lost 4 bases and the J segment 7 bases; nucleotides outside the gene matches: 10. The CDR3 sequence is 15 residues long. The germline V gene has CDR1 SGHDT and CDR2 YYEEEE. The CDR3 loop reads CASSNRDSDAEKLFF. The CDR3 nucleotides are TGTGCCAGCAGCAACCGGGACAGCGACGCTGAAAAACTGTTTTTT.

This clonotype was observed a handful of times. This sequence joins TRBV12-3 or TRBV12-4 and TRBJ2-7; 12 nucleotides match TRBD2. CDR3 length: 14 residues. With V trimmed by 6 bases and J by 2 bases, 2 bases remained unmatched. CDR3 bases: TGTGCCAGCAGCCGGACTAGCGGGGCCTACGAGCAGTACTTC. As protein: CASSRTSGAYEQYF.

There are a few counts of this clonotype. This chain links TRBV19 with TRBJ2-3; 12 bases agree with TRBD2. The CDR3 extends over 14 amino acids. The junction had 8 bases not matched to a gene; V was cut back by 10 bases and J by 6 bases. CDR1 is LNHDA, CDR2 SQIVND, per germline (reference sequence). The CDR3 coding sequence is TGTGCCACTAGCGGGAGGGGGGCTAGGGATACGCAGTATTTT. This encodes CATSGRGARDTQYF.

This clonotype came up a few times. V usage is TRBV6-2 or TRBV6-3 and J usage is TRBJ2-3; 10 positions match TRBD1. The CDR3 runs 16 residues. From germline, CDR1 is MNHEY and CDR2 SVGEGT. V lost 5 bases and J lost 3; bases outside the gene matches: 8. The DNA for the CDR3 is TGTGCCAGCAGTCTACACCCGGGACAGGGGACAGATACGCAGTATTTT. Its translation is CASSLHPGQGTDTQYF.

The chain links TRBV7-2 to TRBJ2-2, with D unclear. The CDR3 contains 13 residues. The germline gives CDR1 SGHTA, CDR2 FQGNSA. V lost 5 bases and J 6 bases, leaving 10 bases between the germline ends. CDR3 DNA sequence: TGTGCCAGCAGCCAAAATAGGGCCGGGGAGCTGTTTTTT. Protein sequence: CASSQNRAGELFF.

The chain joins TRBV29-1 to TRBJ1-1; D unresolved. In germline, CDR1 is SQVTM, CDR2 ANQGSEA. CDR3 length: 12 residues. Trimming removed 2 bases from V and 4 bases from J, with 8 bases in between. The DNA of the CDR3 is TGCAGCGTTGAAAGTACCTCCACTGAAGCTTTCTTT. It codes for CSVESTSTEAFF.

This clonotype has a handful of counts. The rearrangement joins TRBV11-1 to TRBJ1-6; TRBD1 matches at 8 bases. Germline trimming cut 5 bases from V and 4 bases from J; bases unmatched to any gene: 4. The CDR3 is made up of 15 amino acids. The germline CDR1 and CDR2 sequences are SGHAT and FQDESV (reference sequence). The CDR3 region is CASSGTGAYNSPLHF. CDR3 sequence (DNA): TGTGCCAGCAGCGGGACAGGAGCATATAATTCACCCCTCCACTTT.

A word on this clonotype: A clone one base away is much larger, so this may be a read error. The chain couples TRBV29-1 to TRBJ2-5, with 10 bases lining up with TRBD1. V lost 4 bases and J lost 5; bases outside the gene matches: 4. Germline V gene data show CDR1 as SQVTM and CDR2 as ANQGSEA. The CDR3 has 13 residues. CDR3 loop: CSVGDRGAETQYF. The CDR3, as DNA: TGCAGCGTTGGGGACAGGGGAGCCGAGACCCAGTACTTC.

The V and J genes are TRBV11-3 and TRBJ2-7; either TRBD1 or TRBD2 may supply D (5 bases each). V lost 3 bases and J 5 bases, leaving 8 bases between the germline ends. The CDR3 runs to 12 residues. Germline loops: CDR1 SGHNT, CDR2 YENEEA. CDR3 residues: CASSLGRDEQYF. The DNA of the CDR3 is TGTGCCAGCAGCTTGGGACGGGACGAGCAGTACTTC.

The chain couples TRBV6-5 to TRBJ1-5; the D gene is possibly TRBD1 (6 bases). The germline V gene has CDR1 MNHEY and CDR2 SVGAGI. V lost 2 bases and J lost 3, with 8 bases in between. The CDR3 contains 14 residues. Here the CDR3 DNA reads TGTGCCAGCAGTTACGCAGGGGACAATCAGCCCCAGCATTTT. It translates to CASSYAGDNQPQHF.

The V gene is TRBV6-8, the J gene TRBJ2-3, with 7 nucleotides matching TRBD2. With V trimmed by 5 bases and J by 8 bases, 7 bases remained unmatched. The CDR3 sequence is 13 residues long. The germline gives CDR1 MNHGY, CDR2 SAAAGT. The CDR3 here is CASSDRLAVTQYF. The DNA of the CDR3 is TGTGCCAGCAGTGATCGCCTAGCGGTTACGCAGTATTTT.

The rearrangement links TRBV30 to TRBJ2-5; possible D gene TRBD2, 5 bases. There are 14 residues in the CDR3. V shed 0 bases and J shed 7 bases, with 15 bases lying between them. The germline CDR1 and CDR2 sequences are GTSNPN and SVGIG (reference sequence). The CDR3 loop reads CAWSVRGLLGTQYF. CDR3 bases: TGTGCCTGGAGTGTACGGGGTCTTTTAGGGACCCAGTACTTC.

About this clonotype: This sequence may be a read error, since a much larger clone differs from it by one base. The chain employs TRBV29-1 and TRBJ2-3; D unresolved. CDR3 length: 12 residues. The germline CDR1 and CDR2 sequences are SQVTM and ANQGSEA. In nucleotides, the CDR3 is TGCAGCGTTGCCTTAGGGAAAGATACGCATTATTTT. This codes for CSVALGKDTHYF.

V is TRBV11-1 and J is TRBJ1-1, with a possible D match to TRBD1 (5 bases). With 5 bases removed from V and 8 bases from J, the gap between germline ends came to 15 bases. The CDR3 has 13 amino acids. Germline V gives CDR1 SGHAT, CDR2 FQDESV (reference sequence). The CDR3 protein is CASSLSLGPEAFF. In DNA, the CDR3 is TGTGCCAGCAGCCTAAGTCTGGGGCCGGAAGCTTTCTTT. Filled out from reference TRBV11-1 and TRBJ1-1, the complete variable domain reads EAEVAQSPRYKITEKSQAVAFWCDPISGHATLYWYRQILGQGPELLVQFQDESVVDDSQLPKDRFSAERLKGVDSTLKIQPAELGDSAMYLCASSLSLGPEAFFGQGTRLTVV.

This clonotype was detected only a few times. The chain employs TRBV5-5 and TRBJ2-1, with 14 nucleotides matching TRBD2. V shed 4 bases, J shed 1 base, and the junction held 4 bases outside the gene matches. From germline, CDR1 is SGHKS and CDR2 YYEKEE (reference sequence). The CDR3 is 17 amino acids. The CDR3 nucleotides read TGTGCCAGCAGCGGGACTAGCGGGAGTAGGTCCTACAATGAGCAGTTCTTC. Its translation is CASSGTSGSRSYNEQFF.

The chain has TRBV29-1 and TRBJ1-2; 10 bases align to TRBD1. Trimming took 7 bases from V and 5 from J; bases not matched to a gene: 10. Per the germline V gene, CDR1 is SQVTM and CDR2 is ANQGSEA. There are 14 residues in the CDR3. The CDR3, as DNA: TGCAGCGCTAGACCGGACAGGGGGAGGTATGGCTACACCTTC. Its protein is CSARPDRGRYGYTF.